This paragraph reports one T cell receptor beta chain. The table came from immunoSEQ multiplex PCR; TCRdb's copy has only in-frame clones and leaves some out. The repertoire holds 100,000 to 150,000 clones, more than 70% seen once, with about an eighth in the top ten. This sample was included in a study of PD-1 blockade in mismatch repair-deficient tumors. The CDR3 has 16 amino acids. V was pared by 0 bases and J by 5 bases, with 9 bases of the junction left unmatched. From germline, CDR1 is SGHDT and CDR2 YYEEEE. This chain links TRBV5-6 with TRBJ2-3; 7 bases are shared with TRBD1. Source: peripheral blood, taken 72 weeks after starting pembrolizumab. The sequence derives from an adult with mismatch repair-deficient cancer. Here the CDR3 reads CASSLDVTGRGDTQYF. In nucleotides, the CDR3 is TGTGCCAGCAGCTTGGACGTGACAGGGAGAGGAGATACGCAGTATTTT.